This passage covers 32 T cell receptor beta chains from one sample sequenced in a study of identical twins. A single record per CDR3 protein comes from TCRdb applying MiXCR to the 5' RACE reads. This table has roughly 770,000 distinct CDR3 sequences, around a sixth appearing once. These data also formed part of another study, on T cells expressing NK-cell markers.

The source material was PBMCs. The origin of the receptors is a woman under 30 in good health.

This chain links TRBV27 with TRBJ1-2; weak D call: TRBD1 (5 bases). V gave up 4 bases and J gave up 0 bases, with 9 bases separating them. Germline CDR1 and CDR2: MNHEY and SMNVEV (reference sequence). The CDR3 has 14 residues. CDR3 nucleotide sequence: TGTGCCAGCAGTTCGGGACTCCCTAACTATGGCTACACCTTC. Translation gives CASSSGLPNYGYTF.

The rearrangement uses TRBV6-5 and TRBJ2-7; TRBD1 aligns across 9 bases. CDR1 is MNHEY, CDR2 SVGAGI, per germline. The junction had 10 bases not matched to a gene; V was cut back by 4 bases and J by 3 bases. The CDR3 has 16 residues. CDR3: CASSFRVGQGNYEQYF. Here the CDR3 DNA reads TGTGCCAGCAGTTTCCGCGTGGGACAGGGAAACTACGAGCAGTACTTC.

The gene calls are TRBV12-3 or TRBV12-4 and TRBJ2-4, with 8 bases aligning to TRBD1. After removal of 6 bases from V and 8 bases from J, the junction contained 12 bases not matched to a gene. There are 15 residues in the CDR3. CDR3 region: CASSLGSGGLDIQYF. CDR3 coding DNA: TGTGCCAGCAGCTTGGGTTCAGGGGGCTTAGACATTCAGTACTTC.

DNA of the CDR3: TGTGCCAGCAGCTCCTTCCGGGAGCTGAACACTGAAGCTTTCTTT. Translated, it gives CASSSFRELNTEAFF. The genes are TRBV11-2 and TRBJ1-1, with D unclear. The ends were cut back, 4 bases at V and 0 bases at J, with 12 bases in the middle. The CDR3 is 15 amino acids. CDR1 is SGHAT, CDR2 FQNNGV, per germline. The full variable domain, with the rest looked up from reference TRBV11-2 and TRBJ1-1, is EAGVAQSPRYKIIEKRQSVAFWCNPISGHATLYWYQQILGQGPKLLIQFQNNGVVDDSQLPKDRFSAERLKGVDSTLKIQPAKLEDSAVYLCASSSFRELNTEAFFGQGTRLTVV.

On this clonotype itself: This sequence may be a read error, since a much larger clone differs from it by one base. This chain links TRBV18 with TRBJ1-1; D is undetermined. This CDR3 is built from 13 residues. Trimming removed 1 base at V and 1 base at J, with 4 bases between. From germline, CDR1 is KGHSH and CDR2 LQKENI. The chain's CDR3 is CASSPQKNTEAFF. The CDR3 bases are TGTGCCAGCTCACCACAGAAGAACACTGAAGCTTTCTTT.

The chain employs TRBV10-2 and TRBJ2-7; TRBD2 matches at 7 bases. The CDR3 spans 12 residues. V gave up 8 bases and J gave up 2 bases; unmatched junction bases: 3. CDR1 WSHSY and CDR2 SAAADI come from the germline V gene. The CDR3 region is CASGDYPYEQYF. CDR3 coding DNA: TGCGCCAGCGGGGACTACCCCTACGAGCAGTACTTC.

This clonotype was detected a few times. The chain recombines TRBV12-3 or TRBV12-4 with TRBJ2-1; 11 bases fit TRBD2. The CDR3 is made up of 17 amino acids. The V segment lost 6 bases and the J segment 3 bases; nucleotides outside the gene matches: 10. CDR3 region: CASSPNPTSGGYNEQFF. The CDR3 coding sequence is TGTGCCAGCAGCCCAAACCCTACTAGCGGGGGCTACAATGAGCAGTTCTTC.

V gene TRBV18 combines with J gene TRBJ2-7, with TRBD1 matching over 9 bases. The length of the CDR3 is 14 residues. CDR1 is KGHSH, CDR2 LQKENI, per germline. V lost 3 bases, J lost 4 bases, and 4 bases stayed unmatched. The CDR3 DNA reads TGTGCCAGCTCACCCGCGGGACAGGGTTACGAGCAGTACTTC. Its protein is CASSPAGQGYEQYF.

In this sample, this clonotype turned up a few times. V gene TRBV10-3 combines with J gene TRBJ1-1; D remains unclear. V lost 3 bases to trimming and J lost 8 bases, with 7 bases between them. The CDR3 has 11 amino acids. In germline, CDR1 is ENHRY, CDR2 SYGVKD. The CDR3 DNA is TGTGCCATCAGTGAAAGTCGGGAAGCTTTCTTT. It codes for CAISESREAFF.

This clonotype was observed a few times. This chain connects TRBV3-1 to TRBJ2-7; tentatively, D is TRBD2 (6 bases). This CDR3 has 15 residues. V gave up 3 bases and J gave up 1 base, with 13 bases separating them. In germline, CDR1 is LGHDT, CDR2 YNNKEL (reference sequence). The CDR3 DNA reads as TGTGCCAGCAGCCAGAGGGGAGGCCCATCCTACGAGCAGTACTTC. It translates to CASSQRGGPSYEQYF.

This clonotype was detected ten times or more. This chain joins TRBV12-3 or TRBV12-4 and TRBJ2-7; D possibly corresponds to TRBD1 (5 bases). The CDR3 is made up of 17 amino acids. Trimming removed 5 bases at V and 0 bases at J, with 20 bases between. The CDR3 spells CASSPRKLGAVSYEQYF. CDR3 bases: TGTGCCAGCAGTCCCCGAAAGTTAGGGGCGGTCTCCTACGAGCAGTACTTC.

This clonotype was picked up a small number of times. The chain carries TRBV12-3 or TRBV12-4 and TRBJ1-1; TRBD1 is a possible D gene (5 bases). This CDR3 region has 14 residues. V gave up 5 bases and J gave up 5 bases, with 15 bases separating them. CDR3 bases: TGTGCCAGCAGTATACTTCGGGGGTGGACTGAAGCTTTCTTT. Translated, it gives CASSILRGWTEAFF.

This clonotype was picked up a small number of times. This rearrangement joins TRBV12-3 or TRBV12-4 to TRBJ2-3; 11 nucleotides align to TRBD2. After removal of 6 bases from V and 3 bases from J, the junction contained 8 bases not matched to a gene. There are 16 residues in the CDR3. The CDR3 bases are TGTGCCAGCAGAGCCCTAGCGGGGGGAGGGACAGATACGCAGTATTTT. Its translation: CASRALAGGGTDTQYF.

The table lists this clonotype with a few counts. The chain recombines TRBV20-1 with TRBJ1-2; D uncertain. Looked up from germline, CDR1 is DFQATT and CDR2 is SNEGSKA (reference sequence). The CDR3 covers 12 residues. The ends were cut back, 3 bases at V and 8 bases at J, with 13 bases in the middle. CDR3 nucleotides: TGCAGTGCTAGCCTTTCCCCGGGCGGCTACACCTTC. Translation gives CSASLSPGGYTF.

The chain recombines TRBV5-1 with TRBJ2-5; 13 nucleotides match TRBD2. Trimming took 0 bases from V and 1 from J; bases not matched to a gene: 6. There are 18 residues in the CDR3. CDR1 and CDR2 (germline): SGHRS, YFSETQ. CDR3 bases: TGCGCCAGCAGCTTGGGGACTAGCGGGGGCCCAATCCAAGAGACCCAGTACTTC. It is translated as CASSLGTSGGPIQETQYF.

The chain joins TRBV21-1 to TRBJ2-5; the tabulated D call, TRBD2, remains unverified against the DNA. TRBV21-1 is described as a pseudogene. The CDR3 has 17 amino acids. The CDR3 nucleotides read TGTGCCAGCAGCAACCGGGTTCCCTTGGGACTAGTTGAGACCCAGTACTTC. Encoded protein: CASSNRVPLGLVETQYF.

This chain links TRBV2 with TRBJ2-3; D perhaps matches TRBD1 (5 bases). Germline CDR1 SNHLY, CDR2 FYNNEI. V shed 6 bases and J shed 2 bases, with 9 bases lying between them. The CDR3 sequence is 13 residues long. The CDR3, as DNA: TGTGCCAGCAGAGACAGCCACACAGATACGCAGTATTTT. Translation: CASRDSHTDTQYF.

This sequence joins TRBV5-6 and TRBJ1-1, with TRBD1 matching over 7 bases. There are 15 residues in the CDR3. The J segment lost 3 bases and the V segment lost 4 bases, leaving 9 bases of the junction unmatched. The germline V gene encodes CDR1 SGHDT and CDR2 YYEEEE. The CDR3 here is CASSPLDREDTEAFF. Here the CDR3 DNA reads TGTGCCAGCAGCCCCCTTGACAGGGAGGACACTGAAGCTTTCTTT.

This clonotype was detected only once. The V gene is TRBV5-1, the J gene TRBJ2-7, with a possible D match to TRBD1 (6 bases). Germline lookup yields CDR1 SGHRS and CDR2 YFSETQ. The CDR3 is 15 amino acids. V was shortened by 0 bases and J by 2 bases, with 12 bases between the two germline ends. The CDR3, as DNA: TGCGCCAGCAGCTTGGTGACAGGACCCACCTACGAGCAGTACTTC. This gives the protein CASSLVTGPTYEQYF.

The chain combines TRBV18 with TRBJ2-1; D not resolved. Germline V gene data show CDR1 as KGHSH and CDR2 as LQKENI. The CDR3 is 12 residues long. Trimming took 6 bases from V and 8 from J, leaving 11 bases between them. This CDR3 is CASSLRWDEQFF. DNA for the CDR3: TGTGCCAGCTCGCTGCGTTGGGATGAGCAGTTCTTC. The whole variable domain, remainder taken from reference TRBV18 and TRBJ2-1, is NAGVMQNPRHLVRRRGQEARLRCSPMKGHSHVYWYRQLPEEGLKFMVYLQKENIIDESGMPKERFSAEFPKEGPSILRIQQVVRGDSAAYFCASSLRWDEQFFGPGTRLTVL.

The CDR3 reads CASSLGGVRDTQYF. The CDR3 region has the DNA TGTGCCAGCAGCTTAGGGGGCGTTCGGGATACGCAGTATTTT. The chain couples TRBV7-3 to TRBJ2-3; possible D gene TRBD1, 6 bases. The germline gives CDR1 SGHTA, CDR2 FQGTGA. Trimming stripped 2 bases from V and 6 bases from J, with 12 bases between. This CDR3 has 14 residues.

CDR3 nucleotides: TGTGCCACCTGGACAGGGGTAACCGGGGAGCTGTTTTTT. As protein: CATWTGVTGELFF. The rearrangement uses TRBV6-1 and TRBJ2-2, with TRBD1 matching over 9 bases. CDR3 length equals 13 residues. The junction had 5 bases not matched to a gene; V was cut back by 10 bases and J by 5 bases. Germline V gene sequence: CDR1 MNHNS, CDR2 SASEGT.

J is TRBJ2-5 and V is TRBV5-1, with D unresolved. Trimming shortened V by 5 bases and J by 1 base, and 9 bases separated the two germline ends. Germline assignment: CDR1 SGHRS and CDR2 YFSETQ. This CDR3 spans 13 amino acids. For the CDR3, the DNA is TGCGCCAGCAGTCCGATCCCCCAAGAGACCCAGTACTTC. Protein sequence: CASSPIPQETQYF. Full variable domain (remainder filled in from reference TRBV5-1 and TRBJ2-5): KAGVTQTPRYLIKTRGQQVTLSCSPISGHRSVSWYQQTPGQGLQFLFEYFSETQRNKGNFPGRFSGRQFSNSRSEMNVSTLELGDSALYLCASSPIPQETQYFGPGTRLLVL.

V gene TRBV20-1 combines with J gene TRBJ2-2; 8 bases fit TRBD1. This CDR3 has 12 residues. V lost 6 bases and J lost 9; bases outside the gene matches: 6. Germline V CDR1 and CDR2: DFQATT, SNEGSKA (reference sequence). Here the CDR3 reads CSANDRGRELFF. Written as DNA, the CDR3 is TGCAGTGCCAACGACAGGGGCCGGGAGCTGTTTTTT.

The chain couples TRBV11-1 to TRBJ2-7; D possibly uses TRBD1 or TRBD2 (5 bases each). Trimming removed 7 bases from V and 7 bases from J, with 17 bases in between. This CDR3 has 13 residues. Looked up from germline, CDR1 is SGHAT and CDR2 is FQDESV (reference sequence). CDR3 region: CASTPGTGLEQYF. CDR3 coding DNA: TGTGCCAGCACTCCGGGGACGGGCCTGGAGCAGTACTTC. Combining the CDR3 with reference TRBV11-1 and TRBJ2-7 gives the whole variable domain EAEVAQSPRYKITEKSQAVAFWCDPISGHATLYWYRQILGQGPELLVQFQDESVVDDSQLPKDRFSAERLKGVDSTLKIQPAELGDSAMYLCASTPGTGLEQYFGPGTRLTVT.

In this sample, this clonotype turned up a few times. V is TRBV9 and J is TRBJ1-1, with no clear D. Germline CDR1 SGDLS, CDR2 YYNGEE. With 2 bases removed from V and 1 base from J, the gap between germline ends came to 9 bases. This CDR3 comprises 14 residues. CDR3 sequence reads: CASSVVGRNTEAFF. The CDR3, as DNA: TGTGCCAGCAGCGTCGTCGGGAGGAACACTGAAGCTTTCTTT.

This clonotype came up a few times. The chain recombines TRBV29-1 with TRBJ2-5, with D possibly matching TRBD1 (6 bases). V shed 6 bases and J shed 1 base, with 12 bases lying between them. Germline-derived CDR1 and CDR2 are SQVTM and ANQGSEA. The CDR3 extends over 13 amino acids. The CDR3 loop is CSVDTGTQETQYF. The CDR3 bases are TGCAGCGTCGATACAGGGACCCAAGAGACCCAGTACTTC. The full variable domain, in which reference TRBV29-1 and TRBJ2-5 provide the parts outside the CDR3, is SAVISQKPSRDICQRGTSLTIQCQVDSQVTMMFWYRQQPGQSLTLIATANQGSEATYESGFVIDKFPISRPNLTFSTLTVSNMSPEDSSIYLCSVDTGTQETQYFGPGTRLLVL.

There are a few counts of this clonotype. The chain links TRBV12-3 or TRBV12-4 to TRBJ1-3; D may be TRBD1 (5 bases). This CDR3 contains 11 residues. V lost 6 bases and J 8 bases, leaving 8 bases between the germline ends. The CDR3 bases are TGTGCCAGCAGCCAGGGATACACCATATATTTT. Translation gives CASSQGYTIYF.

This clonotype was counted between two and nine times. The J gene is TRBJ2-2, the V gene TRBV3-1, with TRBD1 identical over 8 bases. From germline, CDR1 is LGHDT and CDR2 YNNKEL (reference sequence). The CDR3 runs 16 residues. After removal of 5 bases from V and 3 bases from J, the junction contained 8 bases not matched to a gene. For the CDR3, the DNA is TGTGCCAGCAGCTCCCAGGGGGCAAGGGACACCGGGGAGCTGTTTTTT. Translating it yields CASSSQGARDTGELFF.

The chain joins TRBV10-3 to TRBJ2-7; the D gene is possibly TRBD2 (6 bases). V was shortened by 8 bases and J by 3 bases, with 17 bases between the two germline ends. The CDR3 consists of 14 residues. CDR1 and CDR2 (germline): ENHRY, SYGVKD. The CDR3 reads CAIRGGASLYEQYF. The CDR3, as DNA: TGTGCCATCCGTGGCGGGGCAAGTCTCTACGAGCAGTACTTC.

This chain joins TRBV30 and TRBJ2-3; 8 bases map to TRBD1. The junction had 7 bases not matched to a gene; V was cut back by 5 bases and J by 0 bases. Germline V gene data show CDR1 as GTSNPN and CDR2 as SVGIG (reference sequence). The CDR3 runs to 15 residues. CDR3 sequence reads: CAWGATGGSTDTQYF. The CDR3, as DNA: TGTGCCTGGGGAGCCACAGGGGGGAGCACAGATACGCAGTATTTT.

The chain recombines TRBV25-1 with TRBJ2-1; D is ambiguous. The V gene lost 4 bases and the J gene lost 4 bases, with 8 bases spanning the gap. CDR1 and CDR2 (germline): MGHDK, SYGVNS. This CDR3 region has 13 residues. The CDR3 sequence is CASSVPGYNEQFF. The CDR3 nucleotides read TGTGCCAGCAGTGTCCCGGGTTACAATGAGCAGTTCTTC.